The 11 T cell receptor beta chains in this list originate from one sample, sequenced in a study of blood T cells in healthy people across ages. Combining a sample-barcoded 5' primer with a J-beta primer mix, a second PCR ran for 7 to 11 cycles. TCRdb recomputed calls from the 5' RACE reads with MiXCR, one row per CDR3 protein. The sample lists over 450,000 distinct CDR3 sequences, 20% to 30% seen once, with less than 9% in the top ten. The data were also submitted as part of a second study, on T cells of mothers and their children.

The sample comprised blood. These receptor sequences come from a boy aged 5-17 years in good health.

The rearrangement links TRBV25-1 to TRBJ2-2, with TRBD1 as a possible D gene (6 bases). V was clipped by 2 bases and J by 2 bases, with 18 bases between them. The CDR3 length is 18 residues. CDR1 and CDR2 (germline): MGHDK, SYGVNS. CDR3 nucleotide sequence: TGTGCCAGCAGTGAAGAGTTTGGCAGGGGTCGCAACACCGGGGAGCTGTTTTTT. It yields the protein CASSEEFGRGRNTGELFF.

The J gene is TRBJ2-7, the V gene TRBV10-3; D could derive from TRBD1 or TRBD2 (6 bases each). This CDR3 has 15 amino acids. CDR1 is ENHRY, CDR2 SYGVKD, per germline. V was shortened by 3 bases and J by 2 bases, with 14 bases between the two germline ends. As DNA, the CDR3 is TGTGCCATCAGTGAAGGGGGGCAGCCCACCTACGAGCAGTACTTC. This gives the protein CAISEGGQPTYEQYF.

This clonotype was seen only a few times. The chain is built from TRBV27 and TRBJ2-7; D perhaps matches TRBD2 (5 bases). CDR3 size: 14 residues. Between the trimmed V and J ends, which lost 3 bases and 2 bases, there was a span of 11 bases. Germline V gene lookup returns CDR1 MNHEY and CDR2 SMNVEV (reference sequence). The CDR3 coding sequence is TGTGCCAGCAGTTTTGGTCTAGCCACCTACGAGCAGTACTTC. It encodes CASSFGLATYEQYF.

The chain's CDR3 is CATQGGGTGANVLTF. CDR3 nucleotides: TGTGCCACGCAGGGCGGGGGAACTGGGGCCAACGTCCTGACTTTC. The rearrangement uses TRBV28 and TRBJ2-6; TRBD2 aligns across 7 bases. This CDR3 spans 15 amino acids. Germline V lookup: CDR1 MDHEN, CDR2 SYDVKM. After removal of 10 bases from V and 2 bases from J, the junction contained 8 bases not matched to a gene. Drawing the rest from reference TRBV28 and TRBJ2-6, the complete variable domain is DVKVTQSSRYLVKRTGEKVFLECVQDMDHENMFWYRQDPGLGLRLIYFSYDVKMKEKGDIPEGYSVSREKKERFSLILESASTNQTSMYLCATQGGGTGANVLTFGAGSRLTVL.

V gene TRBV14 combines with J gene TRBJ2-2; D possibly corresponds to TRBD1 (6 bases). V shed 4 bases and J shed 5 bases, with 14 bases lying between them. CDR3 length: 15 amino acids. From germline, CDR1 is SGHDN and CDR2 FVKESK. CDR3 sequence reads: CASSRYRVWTGELFF. The CDR3 DNA reads as TGTGCCAGCAGCCGTTACAGGGTTTGGACCGGGGAGCTGTTTTTT.

Only a few counts were recorded for this clonotype. This chain joins TRBV29-1 and TRBJ2-7; the match to TRBD1 covers 9 bases. CDR1 is SQVTM, CDR2 ANQGSEA, per germline. After removal of 7 bases from V and 2 bases from J, the junction contained 9 bases not matched to a gene. The CDR3 consists of 14 residues. The CDR3 DNA sequence: TGCAGCGCCAGACCGGGACAGGGACCCTACGAGCAGTACTTC. Translating gives CSARPGQGPYEQYF.

This clonotype was detected many times. V usage is TRBV12-3 or TRBV12-4 and J usage is TRBJ1-1; 7 bases map to TRBD1. V was clipped by 8 bases and J by 2 bases; unmatched bases: 5. CDR3 length: 13 amino acids. CDR3 protein: CASRAGGNTEAFF. CDR3 sequence (DNA): TGTGCCAGCCGGGCAGGGGGTAACACTGAAGCTTTCTTT.

This chain links TRBV5-1 with TRBJ1-1; the match to TRBD1 covers 8 bases. The CDR3 covers 16 residues. V lost 0 bases and J lost 0; bases outside the gene matches: 4. CDR1 is SGHRS and CDR2 is YFSETQ in the germline V gene. CDR3 sequence reads: CASSLATGVMNTEAFF. The DNA for the CDR3 is TGCGCCAGCAGCTTGGCGACAGGGGTGATGAACACTGAAGCTTTCTTT.

This clonotype was observed a few times. The chain has TRBV3-1 and TRBJ2-7, with TRBD2 matching over 8 bases. Germline values: CDR1 LGHDT, CDR2 YNNKEL (reference sequence). The CDR3 runs 14 residues. V gave up 3 bases and J gave up 0 bases; unmatched junction bases: 1. The CDR3 loop reads CASSQGTSSYEQYF. In nucleotides, the CDR3 is TGTGCCAGCAGCCAGGGGACTAGCTCCTACGAGCAGTACTTC.

This clonotype was seen a handful of times. The chain joins TRBV6-4 to TRBJ2-5; 11 bases map to TRBD2. The end of the DNA fits TRBJ2-1 better, so the J call may be wrong. This CDR3 comprises 16 residues. The germline V gene has CDR1 MRHNA and CDR2 SNTAGT. The CDR3 protein is CASSDSTSGEINEQFF. The DNA for the CDR3 is TGTGCCAGCAGTGACTCGACTAGCGGGGAGATCAATGAGCAGTTCTTC.

This CDR3 reads CAISDGVQETQYF. The CDR3 DNA is TGTGCCATCAGTGATGGGGTTCAAGAGACCCAGTACTTC. This chain uses TRBV10-3 with TRBJ2-5; D remains unclear. The V gene lost 3 bases and the J gene lost 2 bases, with 7 bases spanning the gap. The CDR3 is 13 residues long. The germline V gene has CDR1 ENHRY and CDR2 SYGVKD.